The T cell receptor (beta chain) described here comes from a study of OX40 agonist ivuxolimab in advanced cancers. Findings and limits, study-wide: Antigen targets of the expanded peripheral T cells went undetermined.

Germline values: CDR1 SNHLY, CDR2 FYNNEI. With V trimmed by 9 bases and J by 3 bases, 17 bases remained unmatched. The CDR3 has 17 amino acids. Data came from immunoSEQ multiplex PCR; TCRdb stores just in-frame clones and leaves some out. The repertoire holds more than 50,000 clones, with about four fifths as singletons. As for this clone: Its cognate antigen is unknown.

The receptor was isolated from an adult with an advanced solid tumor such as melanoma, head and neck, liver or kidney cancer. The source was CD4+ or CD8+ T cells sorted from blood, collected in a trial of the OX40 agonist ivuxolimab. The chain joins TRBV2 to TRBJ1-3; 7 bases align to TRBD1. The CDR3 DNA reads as TGTGCCAGTGAGACGTTAGACAGGGCGGCTGATGGAAACACCATATATTTT. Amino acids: CASETLDRAADGNTIYF. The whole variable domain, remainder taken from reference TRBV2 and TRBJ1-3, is EPEVTQTPSHQVTQMGQEVILRCVPISNHLYFYWYRQILGQKVEFLVSFYNNEISEKSEIFDDQFSVERPDGSNFTLKIRSTKLEDSAMYFCASETLDRAADGNTIYFGEGSWLTVV.